The entry below describes one T cell receptor (beta chain). The antigen remains unidentified. Both 60 Vbeta primers and 13 Jbeta primers went into the PCR. Some clones are missing from TCRdb's copy, which holds only in-frame ones; the method was immunoSEQ multiplex PCR. The profile covers 65,000 to 85,000 clones, with about 81% appearing a single time and roughly 2.3% taken by the ten largest. The source of the sample is a study of cytomegalovirus exposure and HLA in healthy donors. Overall study findings and caveats: Available immune exposure information was restricted to CMV serostatus only.

The sequencing sample was made of PBMCs. The sequence came from a woman aged 50 to 65 in good health and CMV-seronegative.

The CDR3 loop reads CASSLEGQGVGRGYTF. Here the CDR3 DNA reads TGTGCCAGCAGTTTAGAGGGACAGGGTGTTGGTCGGGGCTACACCTTC. The chain carries TRBV27 and TRBJ1-2; 9 bases line up with TRBD1. This CDR3 has 16 residues. The J segment lost 8 bases and the V segment lost 2 bases, leaving 12 bases of the junction unmatched. Germline CDR1 reads MNHEY; CDR2 reads SMNVEV (reference sequence).